These 10 T cell receptor beta chains share one sample of origin, sequenced in a study of blood T cell repertoires in COVID-19. The protocol was immunoSEQ multiplex PCR, while the TCRdb copy is restricted to in-frame clones and leaves out a portion. The sample carries nearly 200,000 clones, approximately 80% recorded once. The sequenced sample consisted of peripheral blood. The receptors originated from a human donor with acute or convalescent COVID-19. The donor label of this sample is uncertain.

The V gene is TRBV24-1, the J gene TRBJ2-1; 13 nucleotides match TRBD2. The germline V gene encodes CDR1 KGHDR and CDR2 SFDVKD. V trimming: 9 bases; J trimming: 7 bases; junction bases outside the gene matches: 14. The CDR3 loop spans 17 amino acids. Here the CDR3 reads CATSGTLGLAGLNEQFF. The CDR3 DNA is TGTGCCACCTCCGGGACGCTGGGACTAGCGGGGCTAAATGAGCAGTTCTTC.

The V call is TRBV19, the J call TRBJ2-6, with 7 bases fitting TRBD1. Per the germline V gene, CDR1 is LNHDA and CDR2 is SQIVND (reference sequence). The V gene end was trimmed by 5 bases and the J gene end by 4 bases; junction bases not matched to a gene: 5. This CDR3 region has 15 residues. The CDR3 spells CASSDGTVGANVLTF. CDR3 nucleotide sequence: TGTGCCAGTAGTGATGGGACAGTCGGGGCCAACGTCCTGACTTTC.

The chain is built from TRBV7-2 and TRBJ1-6, with TRBD1 matching over 9 bases. The CDR3 contains 14 residues. The ends lost 1 base at V and 9 bases at J; junction bases unmatched: 1. Germline V gene sequence: CDR1 SGHTA, CDR2 FQGNSA. The CDR3 DNA follows: TGTGCCAGCAGCTTAGACAGGGGGCTTTCACCCCTCCACTTT. Its protein is CASSLDRGLSPLHF.

The V and J genes are TRBV3-1 (or the pseudogene TRBV3-2) and TRBJ1-1, with 8 positions matching TRBD1. The CDR3 is 14 amino acids. The V gene's germline CDR1 is LGHDT and CDR2 YNNKEL (reference sequence). The J segment lost 1 base and the V segment lost 4 bases, leaving 2 bases of the junction unmatched. The CDR3 spells CASSPGQGNTEAFF. The CDR3 DNA sequence: TGTGCCAGCAGCCCAGGACAGGGGAACACTGAAGCTTTCTTT.

The rearrangement links TRBV6-1 to TRBJ1-2; the D gene is possibly TRBD1 (5 bases). This CDR3 is built from 15 residues. CDR1 is MNHNS, CDR2 SASEGT, per germline. Trimming removed 2 bases at V and 0 bases at J, with 10 bases between. CDR3 sequence: CASSEPGEANYGYTF. The DNA of the CDR3 is TGTGCCAGCAGTGAACCGGGGGAAGCTAACTATGGCTACACCTTC.

The rearrangement joins TRBV2 to TRBJ2-5, with 7 bases that match TRBD1. V was clipped by 10 bases and J by 5 bases; unmatched bases: 7. Germline V lookup: CDR1 SNHLY, CDR2 FYNNEI. CDR3 size: 12 residues. The CDR3 loop is CATRSRGETQYF. CDR3 DNA sequence: TGTGCCACCCGGTCCAGGGGGGAGACCCAGTACTTC.

The V and J genes are TRBV6-4 and TRBJ2-3; possibly TRBD2 for D (6 bases). V was trimmed by 4 bases and J by 3 bases, leaving 8 bases between them. The V gene's germline CDR1 is MRHNA and CDR2 SNTAGT. This CDR3 is 13 amino acids long. The CDR3 is CASSVGGTDTQYF. DNA of the CDR3: TGTGCCAGCAGTGTTGGGGGGACAGATACGCAGTATTTT.

The chain links TRBV19 to TRBJ2-5, with no clear D. This CDR3 is built from 13 residues. Trimming took off 4 bases at V and 1 base at J, with 7 bases between the two ends. Per germline, CDR1 LNHDA and CDR2 SQIVND (reference sequence). Written as DNA, the CDR3 is TGTGCCAGTAGTAGGGCAGCCCAAGAGACCCAGTACTTC. This encodes CASSRAAQETQYF.

The chain has TRBV11-2 and TRBJ2-5; 15 positions agree with TRBD2. This CDR3 region has 16 residues. Germline V gene data show CDR1 as SGHAT and CDR2 as FQNNGV. V was pared by 5 bases and J by 3 bases, with 4 bases of the junction left unmatched. CDR3 sequence reads: CASSIGLAGGKETQYF. CDR3 bases: TGTGCCAGCAGCATTGGACTAGCGGGGGGGAAAGAGACCCAGTACTTC.

The V call is TRBV7-3, the J call TRBJ2-2; 14 positions match TRBD2. The CDR3 spans 17 residues. The V and J ends lost 5 bases and 5 bases, in that order; junction bases with no gene match: 7. Germline CDR1 reads SGHTA; CDR2 reads FQGTGA. The CDR3 reads CASSRDGTSGRTGELFF. DNA of the CDR3: TGTGCCAGCAGCCGAGATGGGACTAGCGGGAGAACCGGGGAGCTGTTTTTT. Looking up the rest from reference TRBV7-3 and TRBJ2-2 gives the full variable domain: GAGVSQTPSNKVTEKGKYVELRCDPISGHTALYWYRQSLGQGPEFLIYFQGTGAADDSGLPNDRFFAVRPEGSVSTLKIQRTERGDSAVYLCASSRDGTSGRTGELFFGEGSRLTVL.